This note documents a single T cell receptor (beta chain) sequence. The antigen is not known. The sample is drawn from a study of T cell repertoires in cytomegalovirus infection. Study at large: The authors relied on CMV epitopes, both recently identified HLA-C-restricted and well-studied HLA-B-restricted. Indications came from public TCR beta signatures; they pointed to CMV infection and to a matching HLA type.

Study-level findings and limits: The study identified carriers of CMV plus the relevant HLA from cumulative public TCR beta family frequency. The ex vivo response was dominated by HLA-C-restricted CMV-specific TCR beta clonotypes.

TCRdb reprocessed the reads with MiXCR, giving one entry per CDR3 protein. The sample holds some 940,000 distinct CDR3 sequences, approximately 33% seen once. Germline values: CDR1 LNHDA, CDR2 SQIVND (reference sequence). The ends lost 11 bases at V and 1 base at J; junction bases unmatched: 10. This CDR3 is built from 14 residues. This TCR was recovered from a human donor in good health (CMV status not recorded). Some clones in this sample may be carry-over from other donors' samples. Sequencing used cultured CD8+ T cells from PBMCs, obtained from culture after CMV antigen stimulation. V usage is TRBV19 and J usage is TRBJ2-7; 8 bases are shared with TRBD1. This chain's CDR3 is CASQGASDSYEQYF. The CDR3 bases are TGTGCCTCCCAGGGGGCTAGTGATTCCTACGAGCAGTACTTC.